This T cell receptor (beta chain) was identified during a study of identical twins. Healthy Caucasians alone served as donors. After template switching added a universal primer site, the resulting cDNA carried unique molecular identifiers. TCRdb processed the 5' RACE reads anew with MiXCR; each CDR3 protein has one entry. The sample lists a few hundred thousand distinct CDR3 sequences, approximately 18% occurring once. Study-wide points: In drawing conclusions, the study used cross-sectional statistical analysis and did not follow the same donors. In beta out-of-frame sequences, the excess sharing between twins was weaker.

This CDR3 contains 14 residues. CDR1 DFQATT and CDR2 SNEGSKA come from the germline V gene (reference sequence). V lost 4 bases and J 5 bases, leaving 17 bases between the germline ends. This clonotype was seen at least ten times. The target antigen is unknown. V gene TRBV20-1 combines with J gene TRBJ1-1, with no clear D. Sequencing was performed on naive T cells sorted from blood. The source of this sequence is a man aged 45-65 years in good health. The CDR3, as DNA: TGCAGTGCTAAACTTAGGCCCGGGTGGACTGAAGCTTTCTTT. This sequence encodes CSAKLRPGWTEAFF.